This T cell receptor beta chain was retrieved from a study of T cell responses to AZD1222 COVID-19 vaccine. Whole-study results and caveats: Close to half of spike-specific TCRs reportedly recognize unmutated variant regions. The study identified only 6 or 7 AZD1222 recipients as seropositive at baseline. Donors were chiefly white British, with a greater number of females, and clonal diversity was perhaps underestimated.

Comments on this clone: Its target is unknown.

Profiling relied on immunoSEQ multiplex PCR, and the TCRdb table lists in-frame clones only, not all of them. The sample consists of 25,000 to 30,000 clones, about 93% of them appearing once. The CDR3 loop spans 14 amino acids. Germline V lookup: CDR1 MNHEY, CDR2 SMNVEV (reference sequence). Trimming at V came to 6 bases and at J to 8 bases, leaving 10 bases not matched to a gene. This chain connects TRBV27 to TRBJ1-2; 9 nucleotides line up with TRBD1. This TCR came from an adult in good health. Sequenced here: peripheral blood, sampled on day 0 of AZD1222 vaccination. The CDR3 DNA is TGTGCCAGCAGGGCACCGGGACAGGGCTTAGGCTACACCTTC. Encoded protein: CASRAPGQGLGYTF.